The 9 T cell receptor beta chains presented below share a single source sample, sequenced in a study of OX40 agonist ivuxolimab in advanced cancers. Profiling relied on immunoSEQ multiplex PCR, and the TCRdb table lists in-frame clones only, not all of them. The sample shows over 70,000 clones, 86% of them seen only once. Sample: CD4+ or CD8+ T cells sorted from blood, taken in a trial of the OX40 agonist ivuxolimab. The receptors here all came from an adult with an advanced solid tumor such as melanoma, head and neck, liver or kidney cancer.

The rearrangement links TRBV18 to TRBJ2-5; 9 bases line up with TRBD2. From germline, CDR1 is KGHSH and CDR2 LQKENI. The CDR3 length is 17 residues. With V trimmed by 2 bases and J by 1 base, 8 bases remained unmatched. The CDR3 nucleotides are TGTGCCAGCTCACCAAGGGGGCTAGCGGGAAGCCAAGAGACCCAGTACTTC. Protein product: CASSPRGLAGSQETQYF.

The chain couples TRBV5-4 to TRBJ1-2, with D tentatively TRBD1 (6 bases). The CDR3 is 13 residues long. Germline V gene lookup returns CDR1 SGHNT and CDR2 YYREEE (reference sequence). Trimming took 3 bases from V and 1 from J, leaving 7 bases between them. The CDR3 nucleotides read TGTGCCAGCAGCTCGGACAGTAACTATGGCTACACCTTC. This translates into CASSSDSNYGYTF.

CDR3 sequence: CASSSNRDSPLHF. CDR3 nucleotide sequence: TGTGCCAGCAGCTCCAACAGAGATTCACCCCTCCACTTT. The rearrangement joins TRBV6-5 to TRBJ1-6; D is ambiguous. V was clipped by 6 bases and J by 8 bases, with 11 bases between them. CDR1 is MNHEY, CDR2 SVGAGI, per germline. The CDR3 runs to 13 residues.

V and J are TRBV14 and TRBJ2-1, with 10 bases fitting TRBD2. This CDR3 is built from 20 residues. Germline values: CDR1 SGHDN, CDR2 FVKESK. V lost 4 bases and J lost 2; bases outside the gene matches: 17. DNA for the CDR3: TGTGCCAGCAGCCTCTTACTAACGACTAGCGGGCCTGCGGCCTACAATGAGCAGTTCTTC. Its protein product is CASSLLLTTSGPAAYNEQFF.

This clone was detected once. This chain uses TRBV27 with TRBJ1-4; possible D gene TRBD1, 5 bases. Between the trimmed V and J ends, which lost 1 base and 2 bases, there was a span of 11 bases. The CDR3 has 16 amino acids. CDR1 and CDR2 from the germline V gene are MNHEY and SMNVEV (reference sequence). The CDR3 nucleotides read TGTGCCAGCAGTTTATTTTCGGGGGGGACTAATGAAAAACTGTTTTTT. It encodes CASSLFSGGTNEKLFF.

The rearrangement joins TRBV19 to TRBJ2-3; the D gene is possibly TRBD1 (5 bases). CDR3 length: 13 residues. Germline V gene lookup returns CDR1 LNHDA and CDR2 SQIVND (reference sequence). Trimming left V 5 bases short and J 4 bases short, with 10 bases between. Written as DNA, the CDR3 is TGTGCCAGTAGTCTCAGGGTCGCAGATACGCAGTATTTT. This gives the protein CASSLRVADTQYF. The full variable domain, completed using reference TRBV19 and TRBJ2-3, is DGGITQSPKYLFRKEGQNVTLSCEQNLNHDAMYWYRQDPGQGLRLIYYSQIVNDFQKGDIAEGYSVSREKKESFPLTVTSAQKNPTAFYLCASSLRVADTQYFGPGTRLTVL.

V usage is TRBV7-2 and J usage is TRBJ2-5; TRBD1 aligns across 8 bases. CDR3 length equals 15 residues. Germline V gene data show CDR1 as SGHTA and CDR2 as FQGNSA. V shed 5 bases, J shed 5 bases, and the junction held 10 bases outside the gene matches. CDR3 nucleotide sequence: TGTGCCAGCAGCCCGGACAGGGACCCCAGGGAGACCCAGTACTTC. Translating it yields CASSPDRDPRETQYF.

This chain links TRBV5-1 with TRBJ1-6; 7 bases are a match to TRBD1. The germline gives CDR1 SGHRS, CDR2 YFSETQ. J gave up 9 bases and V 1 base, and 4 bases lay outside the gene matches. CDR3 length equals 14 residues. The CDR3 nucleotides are TGCGCCAGCAGCTTGACAGGGGAAAGTTCACCCCTCCACTTT. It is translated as CASSLTGESSPLHF.

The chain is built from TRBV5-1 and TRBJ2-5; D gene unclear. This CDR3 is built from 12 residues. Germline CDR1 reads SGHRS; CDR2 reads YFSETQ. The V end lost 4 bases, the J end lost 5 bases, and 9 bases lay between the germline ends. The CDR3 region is CASSTDVETQYF. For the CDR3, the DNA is TGCGCCAGCAGCACGGACGTGGAGACCCAGTACTTC.